The present T cell receptor (beta chain) was sequenced within a study of blood T cell repertoires in COVID-19. The method was immunoSEQ multiplex PCR; TCRdb's version includes in-frame clones alone and lacks a portion of them. The table records about 40,000 clones, 70% to 90% of them present only once. This clone was seen a single time. With 0 bases removed from V and 3 bases from J, the gap between germline ends came to 11 bases. Germline V gene sequence: CDR1 SGHAT, CDR2 FQNNGV. CDR3 size: 15 residues. Sample: peripheral blood. The TCR comes from a human donor in a cohort sampled during active COVID-19. V usage is TRBV11-2 and J usage is TRBJ2-5; D gene uncertain. CDR3 DNA sequence: TGTGCCAGCAGCTTAGATGCGACACCCGAAGAGACCCAGTACTTC. It codes for CASSLDATPEETQYF.